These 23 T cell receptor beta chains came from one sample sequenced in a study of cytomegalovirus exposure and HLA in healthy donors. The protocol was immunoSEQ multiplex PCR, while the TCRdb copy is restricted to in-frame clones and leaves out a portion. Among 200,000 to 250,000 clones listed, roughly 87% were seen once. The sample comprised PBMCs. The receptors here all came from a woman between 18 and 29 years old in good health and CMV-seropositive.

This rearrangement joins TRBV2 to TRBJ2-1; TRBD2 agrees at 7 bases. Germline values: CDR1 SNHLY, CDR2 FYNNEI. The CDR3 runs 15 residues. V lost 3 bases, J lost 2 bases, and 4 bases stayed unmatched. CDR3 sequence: CASSEAGEAYNEQFF. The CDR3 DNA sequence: TGTGCCAGCAGTGAGGCGGGAGAGGCCTACAATGAGCAGTTCTTC.

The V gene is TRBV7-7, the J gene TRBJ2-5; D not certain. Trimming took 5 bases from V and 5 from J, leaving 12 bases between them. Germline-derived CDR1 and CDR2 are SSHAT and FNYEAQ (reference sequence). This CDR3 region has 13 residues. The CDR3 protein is CASSEESWETQYF. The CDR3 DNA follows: TGTGCCAGCAGCGAGGAGAGTTGGGAGACCCAGTACTTC. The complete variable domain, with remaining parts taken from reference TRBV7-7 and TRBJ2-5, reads GAGVSQSPRYKVTKRGQDVTLRCDPISSHATLYWYQQALGQGPEFLTYFNYEAQPDKSGLPSDRFSAERPEGSISTLTIQRTEQRDSAMYRCASSEESWETQYFGPGTRLLVL.

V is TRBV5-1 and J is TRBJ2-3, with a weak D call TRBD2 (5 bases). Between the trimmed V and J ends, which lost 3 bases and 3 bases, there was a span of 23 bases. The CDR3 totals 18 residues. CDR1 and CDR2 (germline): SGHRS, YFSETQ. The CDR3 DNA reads TGCGCCAGCAGCTCGGACCCCCTCGGGATGAGGTCTACAGATACGCAGTATTTT. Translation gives CASSSDPLGMRSTDTQYF.

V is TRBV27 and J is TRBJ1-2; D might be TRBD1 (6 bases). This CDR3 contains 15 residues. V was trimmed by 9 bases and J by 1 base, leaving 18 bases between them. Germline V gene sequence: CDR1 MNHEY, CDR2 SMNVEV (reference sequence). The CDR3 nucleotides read TGTGCCAGTCGCCCCGGACAGTCATATAACTATGGCTACACCTTC. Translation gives CASRPGQSYNYGYTF.

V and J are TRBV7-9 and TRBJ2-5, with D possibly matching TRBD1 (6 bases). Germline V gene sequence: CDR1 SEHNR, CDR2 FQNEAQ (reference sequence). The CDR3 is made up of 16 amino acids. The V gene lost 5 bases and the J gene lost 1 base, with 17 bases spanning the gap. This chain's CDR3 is CASSPIRRGGQETQYF. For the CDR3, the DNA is TGTGCCAGCAGCCCTATCCGCAGGGGTGGCCAAGAGACCCAGTACTTC.

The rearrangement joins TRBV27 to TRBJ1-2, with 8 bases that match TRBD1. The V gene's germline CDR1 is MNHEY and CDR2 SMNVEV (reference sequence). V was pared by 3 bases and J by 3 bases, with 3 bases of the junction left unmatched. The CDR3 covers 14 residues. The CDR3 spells CASSLTGAYYGYTF. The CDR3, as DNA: TGTGCCAGCAGTTTGACAGGGGCCTACTATGGCTACACCTTC.

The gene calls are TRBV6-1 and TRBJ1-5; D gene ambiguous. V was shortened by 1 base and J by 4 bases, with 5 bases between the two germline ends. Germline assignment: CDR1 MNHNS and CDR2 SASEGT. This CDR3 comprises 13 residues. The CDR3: CASSEGGNQPQHF. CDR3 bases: TGTGCCAGCAGTGAAGGAGGGAATCAGCCCCAGCATTTT.

For the CDR3, the DNA is TGTGCCAGCAGCTTGACTAGCGGAGTTTACAATGAGCAGTTCTTC. Its translation: CASSLTSGVYNEQFF. The chain is built from TRBV11-1 and TRBJ2-1, with 9 nucleotides matching TRBD2. The CDR3 is made up of 15 amino acids. The germline gives CDR1 SGHAT, CDR2 FQDESV (reference sequence). The trim removed 3 bases at V and 4 bases at J, leaving 4 bases unmatched.

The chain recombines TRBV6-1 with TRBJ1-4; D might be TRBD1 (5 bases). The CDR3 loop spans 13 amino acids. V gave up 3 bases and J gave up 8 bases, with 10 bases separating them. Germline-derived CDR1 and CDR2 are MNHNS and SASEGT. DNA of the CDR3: TGTGCCAGCAGTGAGGTGGCAGGGGAAAAACTGTTTTTT. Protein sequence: CASSEVAGEKLFF.

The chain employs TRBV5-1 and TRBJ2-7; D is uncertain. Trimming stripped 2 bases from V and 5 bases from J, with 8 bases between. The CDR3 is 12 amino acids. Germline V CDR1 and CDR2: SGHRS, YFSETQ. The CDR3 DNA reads TGCGCCAGCAGCTTCAGTTCCCACGAGCAGTACTTC. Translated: CASSFSSHEQYF.

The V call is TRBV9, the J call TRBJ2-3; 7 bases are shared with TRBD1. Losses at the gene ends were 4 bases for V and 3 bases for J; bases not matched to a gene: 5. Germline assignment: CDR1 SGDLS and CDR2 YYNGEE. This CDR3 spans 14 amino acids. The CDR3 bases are TGTGCCAGCAGCTCAAGGGGGCTGACAGATACGCAGTATTTT. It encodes CASSSRGLTDTQYF. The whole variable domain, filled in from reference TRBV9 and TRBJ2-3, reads DSGVTQTPKHLITATGQRVTLRCSPRSGDLSVYWYQQSLDQGLQFLIQYYNGEERAKGNILERFSAQQFPDLHSELNLSSLELGDSALYFCASSSRGLTDTQYFGPGTRLTVL.

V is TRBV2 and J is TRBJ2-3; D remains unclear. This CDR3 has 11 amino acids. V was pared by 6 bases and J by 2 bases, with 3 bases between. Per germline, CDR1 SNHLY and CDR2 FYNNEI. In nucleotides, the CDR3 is TGTGCCAGCAGCCTCACAGATACGCAGTATTTT. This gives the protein CASSLTDTQYF.

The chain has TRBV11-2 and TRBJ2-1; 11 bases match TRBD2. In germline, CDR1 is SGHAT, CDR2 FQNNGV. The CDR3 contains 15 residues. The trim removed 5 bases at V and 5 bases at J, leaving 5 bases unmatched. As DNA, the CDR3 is TGTGCCAGCAGCCATGTAGCGGGAGGGAACAATGAGCAGTTCTTC. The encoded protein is CASSHVAGGNNEQFF.

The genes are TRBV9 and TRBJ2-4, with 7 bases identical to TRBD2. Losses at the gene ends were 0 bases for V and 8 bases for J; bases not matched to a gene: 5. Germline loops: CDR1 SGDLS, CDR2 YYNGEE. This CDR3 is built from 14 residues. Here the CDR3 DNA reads TGTGCCAGCAGCGTAGGCGGGGGAGGGGACATTCAGTACTTC. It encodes CASSVGGGGDIQYF.

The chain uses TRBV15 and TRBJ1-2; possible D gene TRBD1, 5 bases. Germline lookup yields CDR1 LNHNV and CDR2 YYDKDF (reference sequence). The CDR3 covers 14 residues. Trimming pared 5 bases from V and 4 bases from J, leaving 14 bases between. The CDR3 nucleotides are TGTGCCACCAGCCCGCAGGGTCCGTCCTATGGCTACACCTTC. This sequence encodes CATSPQGPSYGYTF.

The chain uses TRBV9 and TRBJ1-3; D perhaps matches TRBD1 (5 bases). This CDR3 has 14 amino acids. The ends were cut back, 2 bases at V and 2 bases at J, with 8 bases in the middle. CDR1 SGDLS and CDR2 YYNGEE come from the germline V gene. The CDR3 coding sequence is TGTGCCAGCAGCGTTGGGGGGACTGGAAACACCATATATTTT. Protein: CASSVGGTGNTIYF.

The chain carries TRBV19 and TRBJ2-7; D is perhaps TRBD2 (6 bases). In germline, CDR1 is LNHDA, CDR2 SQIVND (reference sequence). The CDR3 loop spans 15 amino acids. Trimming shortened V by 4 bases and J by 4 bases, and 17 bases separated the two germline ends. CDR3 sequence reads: CASSTAYGTLYEQYF. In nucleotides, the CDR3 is TGTGCCAGTAGTACGGCATACGGGACTTTATACGAGCAGTACTTC.

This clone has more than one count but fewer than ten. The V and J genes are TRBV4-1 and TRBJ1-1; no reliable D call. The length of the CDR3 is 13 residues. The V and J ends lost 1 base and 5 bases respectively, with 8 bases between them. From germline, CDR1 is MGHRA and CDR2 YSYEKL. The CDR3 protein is CASSQAGRTEAFF. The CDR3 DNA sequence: TGCGCCAGCAGCCAAGCAGGCCGGACTGAAGCTTTCTTT.

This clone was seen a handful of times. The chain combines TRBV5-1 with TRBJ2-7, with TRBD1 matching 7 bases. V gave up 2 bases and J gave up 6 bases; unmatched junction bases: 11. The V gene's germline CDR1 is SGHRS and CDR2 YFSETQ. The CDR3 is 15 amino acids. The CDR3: CASSFNDRVKGEQYF. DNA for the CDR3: TGCGCCAGCAGCTTCAATGACAGGGTGAAGGGCGAGCAGTACTTC.

The CDR3 nucleotides read TGTGCCAGCAGTCCAAGACAGGCTTTCTATGGCTACACCTTC. Translated, it gives CASSPRQAFYGYTF. V gene TRBV6-5 combines with J gene TRBJ1-2; weak D call: TRBD1 (6 bases). V lost 5 bases and J 4 bases, leaving 14 bases between the germline ends. Per germline, CDR1 MNHEY and CDR2 SVGAGI. CDR3 length: 14 residues.

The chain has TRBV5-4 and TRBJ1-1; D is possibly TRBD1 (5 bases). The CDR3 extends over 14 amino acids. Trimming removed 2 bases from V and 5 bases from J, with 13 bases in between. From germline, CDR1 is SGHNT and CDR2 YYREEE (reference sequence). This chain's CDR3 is CASSFSGGWTEAFF. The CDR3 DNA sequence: TGTGCCAGCAGCTTTTCGGGGGGTTGGACTGAAGCTTTCTTT.

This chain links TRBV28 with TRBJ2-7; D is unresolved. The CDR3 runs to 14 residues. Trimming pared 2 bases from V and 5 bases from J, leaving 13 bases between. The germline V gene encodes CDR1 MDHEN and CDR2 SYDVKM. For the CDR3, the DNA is TGTGCCAGCAGTTTACATAGCACTTTCCACGAGCAGTACTTC. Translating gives CASSLHSTFHEQYF.

The DNA for the CDR3 is TGTGCTAGTGGTCTAGCGGGAGGATTAGATACGCAGTATTTT. Encoded protein: CASGLAGGLDTQYF. The chain carries TRBV12-5 and TRBJ2-3, with 11 bases identical to TRBD2. The germline V gene encodes CDR1 LGHNT and CDR2 FRNRAP. Trimming cost V 5 bases and J 5 bases; bases outside gene matches: 3. The CDR3 loop spans 14 amino acids.